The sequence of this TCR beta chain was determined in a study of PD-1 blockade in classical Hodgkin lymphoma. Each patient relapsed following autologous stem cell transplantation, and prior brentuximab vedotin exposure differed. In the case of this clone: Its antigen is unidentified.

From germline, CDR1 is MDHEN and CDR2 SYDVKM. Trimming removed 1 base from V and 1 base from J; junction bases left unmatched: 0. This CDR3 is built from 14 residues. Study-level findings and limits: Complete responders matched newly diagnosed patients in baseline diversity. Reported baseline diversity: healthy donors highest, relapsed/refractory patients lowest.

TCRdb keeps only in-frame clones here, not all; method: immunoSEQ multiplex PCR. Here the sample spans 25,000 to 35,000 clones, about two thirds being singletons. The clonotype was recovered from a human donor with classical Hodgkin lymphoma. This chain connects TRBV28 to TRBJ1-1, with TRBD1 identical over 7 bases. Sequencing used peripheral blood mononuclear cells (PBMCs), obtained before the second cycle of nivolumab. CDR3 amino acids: CASSLSGGNTEAFF. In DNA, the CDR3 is TGTGCCAGCAGTTTATCAGGGGGGAACACTGAAGCTTTCTTT.